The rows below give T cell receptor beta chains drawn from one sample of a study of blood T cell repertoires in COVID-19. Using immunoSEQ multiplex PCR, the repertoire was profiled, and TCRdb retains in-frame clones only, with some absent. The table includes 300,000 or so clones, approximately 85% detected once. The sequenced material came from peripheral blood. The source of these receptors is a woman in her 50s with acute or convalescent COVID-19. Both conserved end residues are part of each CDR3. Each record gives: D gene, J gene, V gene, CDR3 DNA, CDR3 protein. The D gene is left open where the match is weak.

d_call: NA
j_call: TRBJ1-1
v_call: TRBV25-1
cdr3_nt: TGTGCCAGCAGCCGGACATTGAACACTGAAGCTTTCTTT
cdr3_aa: CASSRTLNTEAFF

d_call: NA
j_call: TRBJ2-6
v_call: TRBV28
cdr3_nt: TGTGCCAGCATATCAGGTTCTGGGGCCAACGTCCTGACTTTC
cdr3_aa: CASISGSGANVLTF

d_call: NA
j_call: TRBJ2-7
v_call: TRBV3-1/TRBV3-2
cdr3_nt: TGTGCCAGCAGCCAAGAGGCGGTTAGCTCCTACGAGCAGTACTTC
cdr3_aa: CASSQEAVSSYEQYF

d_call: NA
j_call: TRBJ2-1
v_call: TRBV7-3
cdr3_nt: TGTGCCAGCAGTTCCTCCTTCTACAATGAGCAGTTCTTC
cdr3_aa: CASSSSFYNEQFF

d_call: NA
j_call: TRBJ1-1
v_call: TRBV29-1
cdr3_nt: TGCAGCGGGGGTCGGGGGTTAGGGCTGAACACTGAAGCTTTCTTT
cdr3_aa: CSGGRGLGLNTEAFF

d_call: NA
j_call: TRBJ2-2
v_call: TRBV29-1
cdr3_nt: TGCAGCGTTGAAGCAGGGAACACCGGGGAGCTGTTTTTT
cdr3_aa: CSVEAGNTGELFF

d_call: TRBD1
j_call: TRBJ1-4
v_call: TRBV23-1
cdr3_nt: TGCGCCAAAAACAGGGGGTTATTTGAAAAACTGTTTTTT
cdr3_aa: CAKNRGLFEKLFF

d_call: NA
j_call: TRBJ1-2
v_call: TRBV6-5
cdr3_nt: TGTGCCAGCGCGTTGTTAGTCAGGGGCACGGGCTACACCTTC
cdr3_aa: CASALLVRGTGYTF

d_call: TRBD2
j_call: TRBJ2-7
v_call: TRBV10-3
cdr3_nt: TGTGCCATCAGTGGGGGGACTAGCGGGACCTACTACGAGCAGTACTTC
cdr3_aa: CAISGGTSGTYYEQYF

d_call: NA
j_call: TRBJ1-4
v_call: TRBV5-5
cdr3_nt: TGTGCCAGCAGTTTCACAGGGCCCGGTGTAAGAGTTAATGAAAAACTGTTTTTT
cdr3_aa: CASSFTGPGVRVNEKLFF

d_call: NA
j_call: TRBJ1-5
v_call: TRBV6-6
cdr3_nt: TGTGCCAGCAGTTACGGGGGGTCTGACAATCAGCCCCAGCATTTT
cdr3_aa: CASSYGGSDNQPQHF